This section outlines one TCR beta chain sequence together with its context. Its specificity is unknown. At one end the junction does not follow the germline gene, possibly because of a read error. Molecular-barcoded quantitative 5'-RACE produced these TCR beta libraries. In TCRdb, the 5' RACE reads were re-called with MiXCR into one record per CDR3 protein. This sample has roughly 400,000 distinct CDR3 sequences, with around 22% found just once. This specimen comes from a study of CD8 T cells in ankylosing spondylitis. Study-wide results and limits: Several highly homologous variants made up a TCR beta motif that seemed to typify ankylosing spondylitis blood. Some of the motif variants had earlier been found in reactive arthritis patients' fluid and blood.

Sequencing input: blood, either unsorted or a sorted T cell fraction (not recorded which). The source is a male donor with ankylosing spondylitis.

CDR3 nucleotide sequence: TGTGCCAGTAGAATAGCGGGCCTCCCCAATGAGCAGTTCTTC. Translated, it gives CASRIAGLPNEQFF. This rearrangement joins TRBV19 to TRBJ2-1, with 7 positions matching TRBD2. This CDR3 has 14 residues. Germline assignment: CDR1 LNHDA and CDR2 SQIVND (reference sequence). Together with reference TRBV19 and TRBJ2-1, the CDR3 gives the full variable domain: DGGITQSPKYLFRKEGQNVTLSCEQNLNHDAMYWYRQDPGQGLRLIYYSQIVNDFQKGDIAEGYSVSREKKESFPLTVTSAQKNPTAFYLCASRIAGLPNEQFFGPGTRLTVL.